This TCR beta chain came from a study of shared clonotypes between healthy human individuals. For each subset, genomic DNA was distributed in equal portions over several immunoSEQ plates. Clones were sequenced by immunoSEQ multiplex PCR, and TCRdb holds only the in-frame ones, with some missing. The sample yields fewer than 700,000 clones, roughly 95% seen once. Positive CCR7 selection of CD45RO-negative cells yielded the naive CD8 cells, and terminally differentiated effector memory CD45RA+ cells were excluded. Germline CDR1 and CDR2: SGHRS and YFSETQ. V lost 2 bases to trimming and J lost 0 bases; unmatched junction nucleotides: 14. The CDR3 has 19 amino acids.

The sequencing input was naive CD8+ T cells sorted from blood. The chain recombines TRBV5-1 with TRBJ1-3, with 7 nucleotides matching TRBD1. The source of this sequence is a woman between 25 and 40 years old in good health. The CDR3 here is CASSLRDSLSSISGNTIYF. As DNA, the CDR3 is TGCGCCAGCAGCTTACGGGACAGTCTTAGCTCTATCTCTGGAAACACCATATATTTT. The entire variable domain, with the rest obtained from reference TRBV5-1 and TRBJ1-3, is as follows: KAGVTQTPRYLIKTRGQQVTLSCSPISGHRSVSWYQQTPGQGLQFLFEYFSETQRNKGNFPGRFSGRQFSNSRSEMNVSTLELGDSALYLCASSLRDSLSSISGNTIYFGEGSWLTVV.